These 8 T cell receptor beta chains were sequenced from one sample in a study of molecular identifiers for immune sequencing clone quantification. Using its own MiXCR run on the PCR reads, TCRdb lists one record per CDR3 protein. The repertoire has about 500,000 distinct CDR3 sequences, about a quarter of them found once; the top ten carry around 0.8%. The sample taken for sequencing was naive CD8+ T cells from blood, with Jurkat cell RNA spiked in. Subset reported: FACS-sorted CD8+CD4-CCR7+CD45RA+ naive T cells. The origin of the receptors is a human donor in good health. Some libraries in this study had Jurkat cell RNA spiked in.

The chain is built from TRBV7-6 and TRBJ2-7, with TRBD1 matching 9 bases. CDR1 is SGHVS, CDR2 FNYEAQ, per germline. V lost 5 bases, J lost 3 bases, and 8 bases stayed unmatched. The CDR3 contains 15 residues. This chain's CDR3 is CASSEGQGTLYEQYF. The DNA for the CDR3 is TGTGCCAGCAGCGAGGGACAGGGTACCCTCTACGAGCAGTACTTC. Based on the CDR3 plus reference TRBV7-6 and TRBJ2-7, the full variable domain is GAGVSQSPRYKVTKRGQDVALRCDPISGHVSLYWYRQALGQGPEFLTYFNYEAQQDKSGLPNDRFSAERPEGSISTLTIQRTEQRDSAMYRCASSEGQGTLYEQYFGPGTRLTVT.

This chain links TRBV7-6 with TRBJ2-1, with D possibly TRBD2 on 5 matching bases. Trimming took off 2 bases at V and 10 bases at J, with 12 bases between the two ends. Germline V gene data show CDR1 as SGHVS and CDR2 as FNYEAQ. There are 13 residues in the CDR3. Written as DNA, the CDR3 is TGTGCCAGCAGCTTAACTAGGAGCATGGAGCAGTTCTTC. It translates to CASSLTRSMEQFF. Combining the CDR3 with reference TRBV7-6 and TRBJ2-1 gives the whole variable domain GAGVSQSPRYKVTKRGQDVALRCDPISGHVSLYWYRQALGQGPEFLTYFNYEAQQDKSGLPNDRFSAERPEGSISTLTIQRTEQRDSAMYRCASSLTRSMEQFFGPGTRLTVL.

As concerns this clonotype: Sequence at one end of the junction differs from germline and may be a read error. This sequence joins TRBV5-4 and TRBJ2-2; 8 bases match TRBD1. The CDR3 is made up of 15 amino acids. In germline, CDR1 is SGHNT, CDR2 YYREEE (reference sequence). Here the CDR3 reads CASSLSTGAPGELVF. Here the CDR3 DNA reads TGTGCCAGCAGCTTATCGACAGGGGCCCCCGGGGAGCTGGTTTTT.

Concerning this clonotype: One end of the junction does not line up with germline, which may come from a read error. The V and J genes are TRBV7-9 and TRBJ1-3; D unresolved. The CDR3 contains 14 residues. Per germline, CDR1 SEHNR and CDR2 FQNEAQ (reference sequence). The CDR3 nucleotides read TGTGCCAGCAGCCGTGATTCCTCTGGAAACACCGTATATTTT. Its translation: CASSRDSSGNTVYF.

This chain connects TRBV30 to TRBJ1-1; D is unresolved. The V and J ends lost 2 bases and 3 bases respectively, with 13 bases between them. Germline-derived CDR1 and CDR2 are GTSNPN and SVGIG (reference sequence). The CDR3 consists of 14 residues. CDR3 amino acids: CAWSLTDGYTEAFF. The DNA of the CDR3 is TGTGCCTGGAGTCTGACGGACGGGTACACTGAAGCTTTCTTT.

The V call is TRBV9, the J call TRBJ2-3; D is unresolved. Trimming pared 4 bases from V and 0 bases from J, leaving 12 bases between. The V gene's germline CDR1 is SGDLS and CDR2 YYNGEE. The CDR3 extends over 15 amino acids. The CDR3 DNA follows: TGTGCCAGCAGCTCAAGAACCGCTAGCACAGATACGCAGTATTTT. Amino acids: CASSSRTASTDTQYF.

This clonotype came up many times. The chain recombines TRBV28 with TRBJ2-7; TRBD1 agrees at 7 bases. Looked up from germline, CDR1 is MDHEN and CDR2 is SYDVKM. Trimming removed 5 bases from V and 6 bases from J; junction bases left unmatched: 4. There are 12 residues in the CDR3. DNA for the CDR3: TGTGCCAGCAGTACGGACAGGCGCGAGCAGTACTTC. Translation gives CASSTDRREQYF.

A note on this clonotype: One base away lies a much larger clone, so this may be a sequencing read error. The chain has TRBV4-3 and TRBJ2-3; 7 bases are a match to TRBD1. Germline values: CDR1 LGHNA, CDR2 YSLEER. This CDR3 spans 15 amino acids. The CDR3 nucleotides are TGCGCCAGCAGCCCCGACAGGGATAGCACAGCTACGCAGTATTTT. Translated, it gives CASSPDRDSTATQYF.